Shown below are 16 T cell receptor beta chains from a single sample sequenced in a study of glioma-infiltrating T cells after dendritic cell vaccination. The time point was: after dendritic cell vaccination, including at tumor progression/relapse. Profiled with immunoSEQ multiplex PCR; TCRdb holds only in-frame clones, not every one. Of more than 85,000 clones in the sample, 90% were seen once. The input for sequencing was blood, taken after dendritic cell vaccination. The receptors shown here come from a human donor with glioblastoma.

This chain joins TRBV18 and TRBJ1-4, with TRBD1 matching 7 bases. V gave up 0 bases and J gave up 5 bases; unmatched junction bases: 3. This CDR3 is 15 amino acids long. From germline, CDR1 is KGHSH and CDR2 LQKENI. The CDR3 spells CASSPPGQQNEKLFF. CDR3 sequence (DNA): TGTGCCAGCTCACCACCGGGACAGCAGAATGAAAAACTGTTTTTT.

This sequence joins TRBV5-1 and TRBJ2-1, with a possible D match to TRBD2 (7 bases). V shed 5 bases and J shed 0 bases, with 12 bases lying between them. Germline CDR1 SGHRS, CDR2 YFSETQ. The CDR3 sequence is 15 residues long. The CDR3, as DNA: TGCGCCAGCAGGGGAGGGGGGGGCTCCTACAATGAGCAGTTCTTC. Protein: CASRGGGGSYNEQFF. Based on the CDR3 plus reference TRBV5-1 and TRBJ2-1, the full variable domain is KAGVTQTPRYLIKTRGQQVTLSCSPISGHRSVSWYQQTPGQGLQFLFEYFSETQRNKGNFPGRFSGRQFSNSRSEMNVSTLELGDSALYLCASRGGGGSYNEQFFGPGTRLTVL.

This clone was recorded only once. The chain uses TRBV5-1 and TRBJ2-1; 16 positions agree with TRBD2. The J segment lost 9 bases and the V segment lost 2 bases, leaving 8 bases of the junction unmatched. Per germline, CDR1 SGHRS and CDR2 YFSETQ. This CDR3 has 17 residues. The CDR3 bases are TGCGCCAGCAGCTTATCCCCGGGACTAGCGGGAGGGGGTGAGCAGTTCTTC. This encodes CASSLSPGLAGGGEQFF.

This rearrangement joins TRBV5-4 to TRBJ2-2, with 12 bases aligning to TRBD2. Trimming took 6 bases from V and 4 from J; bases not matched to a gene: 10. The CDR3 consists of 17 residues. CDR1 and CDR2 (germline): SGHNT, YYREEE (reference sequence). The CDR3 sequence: CASTLLTSGSLTGELFF. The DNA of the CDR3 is TGTGCCAGCACCCTATTGACTAGCGGGAGTCTCACCGGGGAGCTGTTTTTT.

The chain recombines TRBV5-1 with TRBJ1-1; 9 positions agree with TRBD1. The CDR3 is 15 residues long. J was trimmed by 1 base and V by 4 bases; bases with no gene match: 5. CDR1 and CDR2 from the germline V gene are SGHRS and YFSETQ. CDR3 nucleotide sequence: TGCGCCAGCAGCGAGGACAGGGGCCGGAACACTGAAGCTTTCTTT. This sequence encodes CASSEDRGRNTEAFF. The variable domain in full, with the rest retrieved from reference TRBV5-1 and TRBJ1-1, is KAGVTQTPRYLIKTRGQQVTLSCSPISGHRSVSWYQQTPGQGLQFLFEYFSETQRNKGNFPGRFSGRQFSNSRSEMNVSTLELGDSALYLCASSEDRGRNTEAFFGQGTRLTVV.

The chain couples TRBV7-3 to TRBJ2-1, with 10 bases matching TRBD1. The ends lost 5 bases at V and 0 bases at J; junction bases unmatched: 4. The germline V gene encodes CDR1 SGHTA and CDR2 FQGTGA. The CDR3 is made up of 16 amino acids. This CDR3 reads CASSPGTGASYNEQFF. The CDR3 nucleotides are TGTGCCAGCAGCCCGGGGACAGGGGCCTCCTACAATGAGCAGTTCTTC.

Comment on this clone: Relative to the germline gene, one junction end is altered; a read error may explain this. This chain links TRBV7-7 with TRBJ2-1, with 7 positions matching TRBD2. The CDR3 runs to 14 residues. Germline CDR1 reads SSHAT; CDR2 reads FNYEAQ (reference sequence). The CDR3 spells CASSKNPGRYEQFF. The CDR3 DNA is TGTGCTAGCAGCAAAAACCCCGGGAGGTATGAGCAGTTCTTC.

The DNA for the CDR3 is TGTGCCAGTAGAACTACAGGGGGGTACGAGCAGTACTTC. It encodes CASRTTGGYEQYF. The chain joins TRBV19 to TRBJ2-7, with 8 bases lining up with TRBD1. V lost 6 bases, J lost 4 bases, and 5 bases stayed unmatched. The CDR3 runs 13 residues. Germline V gene sequence: CDR1 LNHDA, CDR2 SQIVND (reference sequence).

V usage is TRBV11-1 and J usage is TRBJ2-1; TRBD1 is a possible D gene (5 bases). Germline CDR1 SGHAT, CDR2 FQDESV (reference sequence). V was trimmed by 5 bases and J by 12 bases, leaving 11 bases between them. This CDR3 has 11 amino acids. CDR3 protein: CASSQVGPQFF. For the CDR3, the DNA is TGTGCCAGCAGCCAAGTGGGGCCGCAGTTCTTC.

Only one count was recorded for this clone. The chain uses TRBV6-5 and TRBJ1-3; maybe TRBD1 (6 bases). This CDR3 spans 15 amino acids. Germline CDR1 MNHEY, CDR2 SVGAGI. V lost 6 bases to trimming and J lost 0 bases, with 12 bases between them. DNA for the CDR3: TGTGCCAGCAGGGACAGTACCGTCTCTGGAAACACCATATATTTT. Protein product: CASRDSTVSGNTIYF.

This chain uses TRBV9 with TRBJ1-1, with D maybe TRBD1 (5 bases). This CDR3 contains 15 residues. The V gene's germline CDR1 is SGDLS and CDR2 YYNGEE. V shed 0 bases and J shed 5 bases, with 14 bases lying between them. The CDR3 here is CASSVESGVGTEAFF. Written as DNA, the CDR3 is TGTGCCAGCAGCGTAGAATCGGGGGTCGGTACTGAAGCTTTCTTT.

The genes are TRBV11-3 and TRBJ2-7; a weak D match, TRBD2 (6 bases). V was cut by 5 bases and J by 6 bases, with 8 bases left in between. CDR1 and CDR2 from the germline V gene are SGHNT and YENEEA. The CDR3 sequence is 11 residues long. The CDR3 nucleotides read TGTGCCAGCAGCCGAGCGGGCGAGCAGTACTTC. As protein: CASSRAGEQYF.

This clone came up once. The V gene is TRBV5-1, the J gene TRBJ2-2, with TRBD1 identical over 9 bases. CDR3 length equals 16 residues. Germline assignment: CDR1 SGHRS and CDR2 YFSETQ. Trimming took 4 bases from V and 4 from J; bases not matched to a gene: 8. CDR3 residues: CASSIGQGHSTGELFF. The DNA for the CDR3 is TGCGCCAGCAGCATCGGACAGGGGCATAGCACCGGGGAGCTGTTTTTT.

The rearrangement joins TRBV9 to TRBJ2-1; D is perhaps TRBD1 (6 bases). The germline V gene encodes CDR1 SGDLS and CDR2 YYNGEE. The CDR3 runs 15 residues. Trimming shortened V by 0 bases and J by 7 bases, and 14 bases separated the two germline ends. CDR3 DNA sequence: TGTGCCAGCAGCGTAGCTCCGGACAGCCAAAATGAGCAGTTCTTC. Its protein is CASSVAPDSQNEQFF.

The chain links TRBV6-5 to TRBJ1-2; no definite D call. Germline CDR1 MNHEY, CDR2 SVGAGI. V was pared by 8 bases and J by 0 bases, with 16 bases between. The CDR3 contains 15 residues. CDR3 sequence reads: CASRPAQRSNYGYTF. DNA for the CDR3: TGTGCCAGCCGCCCCGCCCAACGGTCTAACTATGGCTACACCTTC.

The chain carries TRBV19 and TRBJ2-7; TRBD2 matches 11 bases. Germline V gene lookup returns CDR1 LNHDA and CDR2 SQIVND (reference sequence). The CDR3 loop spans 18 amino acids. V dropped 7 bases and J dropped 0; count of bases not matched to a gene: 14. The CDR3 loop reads CASTDGGASGGTSYEQYF. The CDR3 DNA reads TGTGCCAGTACCGACGGGGGCGCTAGCGGGGGGACCTCCTACGAGCAGTACTTC.